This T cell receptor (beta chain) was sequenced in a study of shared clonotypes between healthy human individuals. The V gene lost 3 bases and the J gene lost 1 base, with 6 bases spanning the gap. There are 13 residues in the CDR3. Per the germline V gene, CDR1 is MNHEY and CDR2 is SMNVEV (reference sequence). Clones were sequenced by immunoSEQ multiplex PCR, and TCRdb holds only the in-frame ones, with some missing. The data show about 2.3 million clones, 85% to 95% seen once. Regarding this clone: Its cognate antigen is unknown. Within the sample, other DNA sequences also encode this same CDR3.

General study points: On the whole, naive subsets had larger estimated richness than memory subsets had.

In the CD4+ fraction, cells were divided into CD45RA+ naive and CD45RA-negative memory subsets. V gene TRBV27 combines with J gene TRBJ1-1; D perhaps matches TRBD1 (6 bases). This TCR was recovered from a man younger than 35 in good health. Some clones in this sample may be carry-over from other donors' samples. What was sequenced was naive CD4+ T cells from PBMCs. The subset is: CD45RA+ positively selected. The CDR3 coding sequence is TGTGCCAGCAGTTTGGACAGGAACACTGAAGCTTTCTTT. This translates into CASSLDRNTEAFF.